This TCR beta chain was retrieved from a study of post-analysis software for immune sequencing data. Across the study: Recorded disease courses covered relapsing-remitting, secondary progressive and progressive-relapsing multiple sclerosis. Some patients had no subtype annotation. Overall study results and limits: Samples prepared in the same batch strongly co-clustered by F measure. Multiple sclerosis was associated with a significant reduction in normalized Chao1 diversity relative to controls.

Unique molecular identifiers featured in each of the TCR beta cDNA libraries. Starting from around 0.96 to 9.9 million T cells, the study yielded roughly 0.5 million cDNA molecules. TCRdb re-called the PCR reads through MiXCR, storing one row per CDR3 protein. This repertoire shows 750,000 to 950,000 distinct CDR3 sequences, about 50% found once; its top ten account for 4.6%. As to this clonotype: Its matching antigen is unknown.

The sequenced sample consisted of blood. The clonotype originates from a girl between 5 and 17 years old with multiple sclerosis.

The CDR3 DNA reads TGCAGCGTTGCCCCGACGGGAGGGCCTCGGGAGCAGTACTTC. Translating gives CSVAPTGGPREQYF. V is TRBV29-1 and J is TRBJ2-7, with 8 bases identical to TRBD2. Germline loops: CDR1 SQVTM, CDR2 ANQGSEA. CDR3 length: 14 residues. Trimming at V came to 4 bases and at J to 7 bases, leaving 12 bases not matched to a gene.